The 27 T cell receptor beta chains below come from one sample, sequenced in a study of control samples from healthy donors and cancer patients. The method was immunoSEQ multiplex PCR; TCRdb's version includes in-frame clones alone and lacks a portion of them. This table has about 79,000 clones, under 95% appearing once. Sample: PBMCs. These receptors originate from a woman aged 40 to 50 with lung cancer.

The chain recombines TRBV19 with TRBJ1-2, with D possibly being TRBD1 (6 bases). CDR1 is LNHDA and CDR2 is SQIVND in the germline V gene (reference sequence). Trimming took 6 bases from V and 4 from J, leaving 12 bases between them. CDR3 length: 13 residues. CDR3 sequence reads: CASSAQGGYGYTF. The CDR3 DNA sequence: TGTGCCAGTAGCGCACAGGGAGGCTATGGCTACACCTTC.

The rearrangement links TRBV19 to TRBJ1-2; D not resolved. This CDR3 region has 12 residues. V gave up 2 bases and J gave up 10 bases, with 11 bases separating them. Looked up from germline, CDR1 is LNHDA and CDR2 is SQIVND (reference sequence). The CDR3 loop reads CASSILSRTYTF. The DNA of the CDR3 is TGTGCCAGTAGTATACTAAGCAGGACCTACACCTTC. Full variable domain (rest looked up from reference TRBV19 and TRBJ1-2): DGGITQSPKYLFRKEGQNVTLSCEQNLNHDAMYWYRQDPGQGLRLIYYSQIVNDFQKGDIAEGYSVSREKKESFPLTVTSAQKNPTAFYLCASSILSRTYTFGSGTRLTVV.

CDR3 protein: CASSQGVGGEQYF. CDR3 in DNA: TGTGCCAGCAGCCAAGGGGTAGGGGGCGAGCAGTACTTC. J is TRBJ2-7 and V is TRBV3-1 (or the pseudogene TRBV3-2); possible D gene TRBD1, 6 bases. This CDR3 spans 13 amino acids. The V end lost 1 base, the J end lost 6 bases, and 10 bases lay between the germline ends. CDR1 and CDR2 from the germline V gene are LGHDT and YNNKEL (reference sequence).

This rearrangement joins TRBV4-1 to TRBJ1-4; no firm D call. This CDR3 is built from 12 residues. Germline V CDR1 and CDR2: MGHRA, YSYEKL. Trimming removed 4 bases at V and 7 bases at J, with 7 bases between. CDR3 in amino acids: CASSPRVEKLFF. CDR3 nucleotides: TGCGCCAGCAGCCCCCGGGTTGAAAAACTGTTTTTT.

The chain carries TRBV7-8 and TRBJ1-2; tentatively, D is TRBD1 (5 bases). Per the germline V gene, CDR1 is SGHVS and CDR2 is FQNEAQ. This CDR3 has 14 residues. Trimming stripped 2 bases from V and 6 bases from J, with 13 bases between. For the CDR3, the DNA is TGTGCCAGCAGCTTAAGCGGGGGGAGGGATGGCTACACCTTC. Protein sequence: CASSLSGGRDGYTF.

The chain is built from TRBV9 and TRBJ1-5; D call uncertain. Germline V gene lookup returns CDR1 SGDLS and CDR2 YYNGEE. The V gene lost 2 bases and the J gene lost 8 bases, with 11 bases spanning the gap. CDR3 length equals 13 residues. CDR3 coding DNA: TGTGCCAGCAGCGTTGGAAATTTGGAGCCCCAGCATTTT. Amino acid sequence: CASSVGNLEPQHF. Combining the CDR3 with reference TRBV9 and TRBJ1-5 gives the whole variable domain DSGVTQTPKHLITATGQRVTLRCSPRSGDLSVYWYQQSLDQGLQFLIQYYNGEERAKGNILERFSAQQFPDLHSELNLSSLELGDSALYFCASSVGNLEPQHFGDGTRLSIL.

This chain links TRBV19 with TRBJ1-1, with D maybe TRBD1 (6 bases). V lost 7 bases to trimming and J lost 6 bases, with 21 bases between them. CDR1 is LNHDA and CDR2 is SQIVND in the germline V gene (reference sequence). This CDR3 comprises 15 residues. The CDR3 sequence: CASKGGHRVRSEAFF. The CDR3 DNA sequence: TGTGCCAGTAAAGGGGGACACAGGGTTCGTTCTGAAGCTTTCTTT.

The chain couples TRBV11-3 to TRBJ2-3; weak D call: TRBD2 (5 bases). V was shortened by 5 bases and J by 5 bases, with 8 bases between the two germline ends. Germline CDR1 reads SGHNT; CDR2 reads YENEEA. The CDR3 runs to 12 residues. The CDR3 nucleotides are TGTGCCAGCAGCCGGGGTGGAGATACGCAGTATTTT. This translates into CASSRGGDTQYF.

The CDR3, as DNA: TGTGCCAGCAGCGTGGGGACAGAGTACGAGCAGTACTTC. It codes for CASSVGTEYEQYF. The chain has TRBV9 and TRBJ2-7; TRBD1 matches at 7 bases. With V trimmed by 2 bases and J by 4 bases, 3 bases remained unmatched. This CDR3 spans 13 amino acids. CDR1 and CDR2 (germline): SGDLS, YYNGEE.

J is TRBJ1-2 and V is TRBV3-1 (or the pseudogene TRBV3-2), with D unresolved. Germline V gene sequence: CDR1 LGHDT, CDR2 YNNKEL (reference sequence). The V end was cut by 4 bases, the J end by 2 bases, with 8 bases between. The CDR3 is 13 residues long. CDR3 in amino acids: CASSPRLNYGYTF. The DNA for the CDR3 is TGTGCCAGCAGCCCGCGACTGAACTATGGCTACACCTTC.

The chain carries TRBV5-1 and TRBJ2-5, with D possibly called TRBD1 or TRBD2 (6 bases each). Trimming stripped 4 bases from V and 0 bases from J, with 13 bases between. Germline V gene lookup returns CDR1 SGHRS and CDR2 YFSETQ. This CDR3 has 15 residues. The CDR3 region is CASSRGAQNQETQYF. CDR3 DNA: TGCGCCAGCAGCAGGGGGGCGCAAAACCAAGAGACCCAGTACTTC.

The CDR3 nucleotides are TGTGCCAGCAGCCTCGGACAGGGGGTTTACGAGCAGTACTTC. This translates into CASSLGQGVYEQYF. The V gene is TRBV6-2 or TRBV6-3, the J gene TRBJ2-7, with 10 bases identical to TRBD1. Looked up from germline, CDR1 is MNHEY and CDR2 is SVGEGT. The V gene end was trimmed by 6 bases and the J gene end by 4 bases; junction bases not matched to a gene: 6. The CDR3 is made up of 14 amino acids.

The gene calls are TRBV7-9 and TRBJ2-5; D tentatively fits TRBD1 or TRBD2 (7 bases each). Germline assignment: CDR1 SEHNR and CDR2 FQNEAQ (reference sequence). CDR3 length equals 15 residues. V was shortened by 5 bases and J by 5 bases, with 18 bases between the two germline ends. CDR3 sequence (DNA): TGTGCCAGCAGCCCCCAGGGGGGGAAGTTCGAGACCCAGTACTTC. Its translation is CASSPQGGKFETQYF.

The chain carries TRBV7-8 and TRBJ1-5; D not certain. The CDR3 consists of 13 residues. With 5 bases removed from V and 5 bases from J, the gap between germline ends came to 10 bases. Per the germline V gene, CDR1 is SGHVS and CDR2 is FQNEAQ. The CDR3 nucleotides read TGTGCCAGCAGCAAACGGTGGGATCAGCCCCAGCATTTT. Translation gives CASSKRWDQPQHF.

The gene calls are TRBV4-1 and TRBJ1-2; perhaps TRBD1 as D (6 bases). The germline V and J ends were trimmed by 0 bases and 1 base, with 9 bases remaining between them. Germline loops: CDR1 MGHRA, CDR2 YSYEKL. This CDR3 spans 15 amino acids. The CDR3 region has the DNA TGCGCCAGCAGCCAAGAGACAGGCCTTAACTATGGCTACACCTTC. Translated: CASSQETGLNYGYTF.

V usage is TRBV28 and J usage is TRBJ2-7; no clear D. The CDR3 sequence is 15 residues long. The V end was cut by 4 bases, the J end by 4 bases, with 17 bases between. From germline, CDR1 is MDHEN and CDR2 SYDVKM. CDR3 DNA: TGTGCCAGCAGTTCGTCGACCGGCCGCCAGTACGAGCAGTACTTC. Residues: CASSSSTGRQYEQYF. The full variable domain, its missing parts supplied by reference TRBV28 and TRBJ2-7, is DVKVTQSSRYLVKRTGEKVFLECVQDMDHENMFWYRQDPGLGLRLIYFSYDVKMKEKGDIPEGYSVSREKKERFSLILESASTNQTSMYLCASSSSTGRQYEQYFGPGTRLTVT.

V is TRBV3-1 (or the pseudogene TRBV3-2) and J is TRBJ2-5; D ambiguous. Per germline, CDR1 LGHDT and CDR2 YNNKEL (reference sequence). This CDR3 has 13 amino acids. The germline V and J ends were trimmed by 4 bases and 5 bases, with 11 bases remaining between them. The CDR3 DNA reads TGTGCCAGCAGCCTTCTCGAGGTCGAGACCCAGTACTTC. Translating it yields CASSLLEVETQYF.

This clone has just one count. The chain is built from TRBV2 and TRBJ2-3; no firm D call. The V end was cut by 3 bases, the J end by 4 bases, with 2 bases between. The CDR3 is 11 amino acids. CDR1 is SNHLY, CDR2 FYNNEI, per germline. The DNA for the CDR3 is TGTGCCAGCAGTGATTCAGATACGCAGTATTTT. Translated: CASSDSDTQYF.

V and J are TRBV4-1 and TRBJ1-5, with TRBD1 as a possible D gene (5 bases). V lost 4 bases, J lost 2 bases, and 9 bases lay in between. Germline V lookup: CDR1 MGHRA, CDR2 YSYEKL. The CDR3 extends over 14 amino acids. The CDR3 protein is CASSRGYGNQPQHF. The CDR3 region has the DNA TGCGCCAGCAGCCGGGGGTATGGCAATCAGCCCCAGCATTTT.

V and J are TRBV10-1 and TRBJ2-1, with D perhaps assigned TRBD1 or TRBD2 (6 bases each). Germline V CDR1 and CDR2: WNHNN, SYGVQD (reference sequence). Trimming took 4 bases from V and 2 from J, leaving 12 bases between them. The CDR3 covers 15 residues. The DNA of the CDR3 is TGCGCCAGCAGTGGAAAGGGGGGTACCTACAATGAGCAGTTCTTC. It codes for CASSGKGGTYNEQFF.

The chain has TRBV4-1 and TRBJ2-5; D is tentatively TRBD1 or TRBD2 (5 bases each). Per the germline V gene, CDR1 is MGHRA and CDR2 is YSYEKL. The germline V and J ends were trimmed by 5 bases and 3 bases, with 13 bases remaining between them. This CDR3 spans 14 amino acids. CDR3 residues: CASSLSGPEETQYF. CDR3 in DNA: TGCGCCAGCAGCTTGTCGGGGCCCGAAGAGACCCAGTACTTC.

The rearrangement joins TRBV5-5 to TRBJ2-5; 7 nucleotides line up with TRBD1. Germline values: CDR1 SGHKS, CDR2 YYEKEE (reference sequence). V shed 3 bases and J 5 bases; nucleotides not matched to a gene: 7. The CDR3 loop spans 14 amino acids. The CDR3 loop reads CASSWGTVGETQYF. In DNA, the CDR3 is TGTGCCAGCAGCTGGGGGACAGTAGGCGAGACCCAGTACTTC.

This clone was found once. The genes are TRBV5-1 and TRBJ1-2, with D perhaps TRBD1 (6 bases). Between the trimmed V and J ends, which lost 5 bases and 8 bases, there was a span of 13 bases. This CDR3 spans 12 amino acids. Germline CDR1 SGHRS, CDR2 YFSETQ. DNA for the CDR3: TGCGCCAGCAGACACACACAGGGCGGCTACACCTTC. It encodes CASRHTQGGYTF.

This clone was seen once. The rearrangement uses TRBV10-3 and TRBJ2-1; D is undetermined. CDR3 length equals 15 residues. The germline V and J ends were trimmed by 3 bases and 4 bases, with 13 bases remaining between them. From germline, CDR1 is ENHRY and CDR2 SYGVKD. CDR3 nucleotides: TGTGCCATCAGTGAAACAGCCTCTTTATACAATGAGCAGTTCTTC. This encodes CAISETASLYNEQFF.

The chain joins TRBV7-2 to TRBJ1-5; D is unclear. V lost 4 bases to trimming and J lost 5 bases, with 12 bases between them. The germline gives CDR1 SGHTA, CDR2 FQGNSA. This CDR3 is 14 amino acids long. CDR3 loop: CASSYSQNYQPQHF. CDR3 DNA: TGTGCCAGCAGCTATTCCCAAAACTATCAGCCCCAGCATTTT.

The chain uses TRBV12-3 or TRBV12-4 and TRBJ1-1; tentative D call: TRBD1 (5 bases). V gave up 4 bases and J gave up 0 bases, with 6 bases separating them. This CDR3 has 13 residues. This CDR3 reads CASSSGVNTEAFF. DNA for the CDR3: TGTGCCAGCAGTTCGGGGGTGAACACTGAAGCTTTCTTT.

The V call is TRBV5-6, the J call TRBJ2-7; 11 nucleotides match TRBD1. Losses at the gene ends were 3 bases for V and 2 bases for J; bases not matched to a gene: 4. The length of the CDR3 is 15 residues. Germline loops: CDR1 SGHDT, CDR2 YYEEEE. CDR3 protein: CASSSDRGLTYEQYF. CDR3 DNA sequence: TGTGCCAGCAGCTCGGACAGGGGGCTGACCTACGAGCAGTACTTC. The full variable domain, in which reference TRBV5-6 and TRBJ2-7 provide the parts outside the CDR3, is DAGVTQSPTHLIKTRGQQVTLRCSPKSGHDTVSWYQQALGQGPQFIFQYYEEEERQRGNFPDRFSGHQFPNYSSELNVNALLLGDSALYLCASSSDRGLTYEQYFGPGTRLTVT.